This T cell receptor (beta chain) was profiled in a study of cytomegalovirus exposure and HLA in healthy donors. With V trimmed by 2 bases and J by 5 bases, 17 bases remained unmatched. CDR1 and CDR2 from the germline V gene are MGHRA and YSYEKL. CDR3 length equals 20 residues. General study results and limits: There were 150 to 200 TCR beta chains listed as cytomegalovirus-associated. Being productive about 87% or about 30% of the time was typical of most TCR beta V segments in an earlier analysis.

A remark on this clone: Antigen unknown.

PCR used 60 Vbeta primers and 13 Jbeta primers. Profiled with immunoSEQ multiplex PCR; TCRdb holds only in-frame clones, not every one. This sample has about 130,000 clones, with 80% to 90% found just once. This receptor was taken from a woman in her 30s in good health and CMV-seronegative. The J gene is TRBJ2-1, the V gene TRBV4-1; 11 positions agree with TRBD2. Sequences were obtained from PBMCs. DNA of the CDR3: TGCGCCAGCAGCCAATCTCCAGGGACTAGCGGCCCCCCCCTGCACAATGAGCAGTTCTTC. Protein sequence: CASSQSPGTSGPPLHNEQFF.